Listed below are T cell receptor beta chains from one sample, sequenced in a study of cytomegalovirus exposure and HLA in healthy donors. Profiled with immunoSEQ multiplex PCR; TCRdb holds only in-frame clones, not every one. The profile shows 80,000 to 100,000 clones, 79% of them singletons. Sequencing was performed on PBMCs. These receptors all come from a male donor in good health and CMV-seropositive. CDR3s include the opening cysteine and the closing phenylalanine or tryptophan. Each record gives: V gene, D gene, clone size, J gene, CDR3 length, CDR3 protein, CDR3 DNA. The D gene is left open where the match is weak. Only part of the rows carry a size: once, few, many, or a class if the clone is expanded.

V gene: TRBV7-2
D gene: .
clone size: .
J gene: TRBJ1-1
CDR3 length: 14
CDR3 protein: CASTLYGEGTEAFF
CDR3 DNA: TGTGCCAGCACCCTATACGGGGAAGGAACTGAAGCTTTCTTT

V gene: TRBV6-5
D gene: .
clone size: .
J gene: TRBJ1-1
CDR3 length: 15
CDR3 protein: CASSYSNTEGTEAFF
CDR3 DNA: TGTGCCAGCAGTTACTCGAACACGGAGGGGACTGAAGCTTTCTTT

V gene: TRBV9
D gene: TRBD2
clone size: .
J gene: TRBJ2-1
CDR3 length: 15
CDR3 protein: CASSMAGGTYNEQFF
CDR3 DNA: TGTGCCAGCAGCATGGCGGGGGGCACATACAATGAGCAGTTCTTC

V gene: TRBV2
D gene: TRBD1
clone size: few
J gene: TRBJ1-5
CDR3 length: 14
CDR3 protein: CASSWTGRNQPQHF
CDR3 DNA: TGTGCCAGCAGTTGGACAGGGCGCAATCAGCCCCAGCATTTT

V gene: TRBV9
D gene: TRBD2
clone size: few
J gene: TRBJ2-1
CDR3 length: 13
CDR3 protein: CASSASLAGVMFF
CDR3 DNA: TGTGCCAGCAGCGCCTCACTAGCGGGGGTTATGTTCTTC

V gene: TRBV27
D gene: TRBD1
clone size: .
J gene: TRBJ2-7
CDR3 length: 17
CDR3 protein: CASRPRPGTGGPYEQYF
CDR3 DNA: TGTGCCAGCAGACCTAGGCCCGGGACAGGGGGGCCCTACGAGCAGTACTTC

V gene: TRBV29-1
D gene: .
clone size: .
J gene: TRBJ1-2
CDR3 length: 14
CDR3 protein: CSGSWESGAYGYTF
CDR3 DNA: TGCAGCGGATCCTGGGAAAGTGGGGCTTATGGCTACACCTTC

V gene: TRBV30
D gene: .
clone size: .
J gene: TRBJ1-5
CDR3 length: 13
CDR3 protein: CAWSAQGSQPQHF
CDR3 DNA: TGTGCCTGGAGTGCACAGGGAAGTCAGCCCCAGCATTTT

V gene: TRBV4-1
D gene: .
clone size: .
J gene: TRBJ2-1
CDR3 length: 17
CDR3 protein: CASSHYFTGGWNNEQFF
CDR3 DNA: TGCGCCAGCAGCCATTATTTTACAGGTGGCTGGAACAATGAGCAGTTCTTC

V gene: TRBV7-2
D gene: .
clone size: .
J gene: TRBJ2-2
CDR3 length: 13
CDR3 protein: CASSPYRTGELFF
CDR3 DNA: TGTGCCAGCAGCCCGTATCGCACCGGGGAGCTGTTTTTT

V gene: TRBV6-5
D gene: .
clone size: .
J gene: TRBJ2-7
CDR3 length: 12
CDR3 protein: CASSSTRTEQYF
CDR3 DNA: TGTGCCAGCAGTTCCACCCGCACTGAGCAGTACTTC

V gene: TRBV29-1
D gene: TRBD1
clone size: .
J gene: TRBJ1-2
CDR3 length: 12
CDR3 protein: CSVTGEEEGYTF
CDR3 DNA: TGCAGCGTGACAGGGGAAGAGGAGGGCTACACCTTC

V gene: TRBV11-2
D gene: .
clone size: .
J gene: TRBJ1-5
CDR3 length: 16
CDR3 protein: CASSLEGGTPIVAQHF
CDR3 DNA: TGTGCCAGCAGCTTAGAGGGAGGGACACCTATTGTGGCCCAGCATTTT

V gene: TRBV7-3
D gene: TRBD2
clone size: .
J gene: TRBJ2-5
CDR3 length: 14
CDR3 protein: CASSPGGLAETQYF
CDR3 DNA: TGTGCCAGCAGCCCCGGGGGACTAGCGGAGACCCAGTACTTC

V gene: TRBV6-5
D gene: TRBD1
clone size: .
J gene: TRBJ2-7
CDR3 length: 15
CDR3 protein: CASTVSGTGEYEQYF
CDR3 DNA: TGTGCCAGCACCGTGTCCGGGACAGGAGAGTACGAGCAGTACTTC